This entry describes one TCR beta chain. These data come from a study of blood T cell repertoires in COVID-19. About the study: Both acute and convalescent COVID-19 samples were obtained from the United States, Italy and Spain. In each case, the material was cDNA or gDNA derived from T cells, B-cell-depleted T cells, or PBMCs.

Per the original data handling: The assay estimated nucleated cells by amplifying reference gene primers. Generated by immunoSEQ multiplex PCR, the TCRdb table keeps only in-frame clones and is missing some. V and J calls and clone size come straight from that table; D and trimming were deduced from the DNA. Here the sample spans under 450,000 clones, more than 65% being singletons. The germline V and J ends were trimmed by 4 bases and 1 base, with 14 bases remaining between them. Germline V lookup: CDR1 SGHTA, CDR2 FQGNSA. This CDR3 has 16 residues. The sequenced sample was peripheral blood. The chain recombines TRBV7-2 with TRBJ2-1; weak D call: TRBD2 (6 bases). The sequence was obtained from a human donor with acute or convalescent COVID-19. The donor label of this sample is uncertain. The CDR3 sequence is CASSSSGGVSYNEQFF. In DNA form, the CDR3 reads TGTGCCAGCAGCTCCTCGGGCGGGGTATCCTACAATGAGCAGTTCTTC.